Listed below are T cell receptor beta chains from one sample, sequenced in a study of blood T cells in healthy people across ages. One entry per CDR3 protein, called by TCRdb with MiXCR from the 5' RACE reads. The table records roughly 1,700,000 distinct CDR3 sequences, 25% to 30% of them present only once. What was sequenced was blood. The receptors stem from a woman aged 25 to 39 in good health. CDR3s include the opening cysteine and the closing phenylalanine or tryptophan. Fields, in order: CDR3 protein, CDR3 DNA, J gene, clone size, D gene, V gene. The D gene is left open where the match is weak. Clone size appears in some rows only: once, few, many, or a class for an expanded clone.

CASSIQGSTDTQYF TGTGCCAGCAGCATACAGGGAAGCACAGATACGCAGTATTTT TRBJ2-3 . . TRBV7-2
CASSLPRDRVETQYF TGCGCCAGCAGCTTGCCCCGGGACAGGGTCGAGACCCAGTACTTC TRBJ2-5 few TRBD1 TRBV5-1
CASSSEQGSYEQYF TGTGCCAGCAGCTCCGAACAGGGCTCCTACGAGCAGTACTTC TRBJ2-7 . . TRBV11-2
CASSSGTDDEQYF TGCGCCAGCAGCTCCGGGACCGACGACGAGCAGTACTTC TRBJ2-7 many . TRBV5-1
CASSVDGNEQFF TGTGCCAGCAGCGTAGACGGCAATGAGCAGTTCTTC TRBJ2-1 many . TRBV9
CSARARGETQYF TGCAGTGCTAGAGCTAGGGGGGAGACCCAGTACTTC TRBJ2-5 . . TRBV20-1
CASSHADEGWPFF TGTGCCAGCAGCCACGCTGACGAGGGGTGGCCTTTCTTT TRBJ1-1 . . TRBV4-2
CASSAGLAGKETQYF TGTGCCAGCAGTGCTGGACTAGCGGGTAAAGAGACCCAGTACTTC TRBJ2-5 few TRBD2 TRBV2
CASSLTGPSSYEQYF TGTGCCAGCAGTTTGACCGGGCCCTCCTCCTACGAGCAGTACTTC TRBJ2-7 few . TRBV28
CASRPRYF TGTGCCAGCAGGCCTCGGTATTTT TRBJ2-3 . . TRBV11-2